The 31 T cell receptor beta chains reported below all come from one sample, sequenced in a study of blood T cells in healthy people across ages. The authors ran a second PCR of 7 to 11 cycles using a sample-barcoded 5' primer and a J-beta primer mix. Each CDR3 protein gets one entry after TCRdb re-called the 5' RACE reads with MiXCR. Of approximately 780,000 distinct CDR3 sequences in the sample, 20% to 30% were seen once. These same records also appear under a second study, on T cells of mothers and their children.

Specimen: blood. These receptors were obtained from a boy younger than 18 in good health.

This chain joins TRBV5-1 and TRBJ2-5, with a possible D match to TRBD1 (5 bases). The CDR3 sequence is 15 residues long. Trimming took off 0 bases at V and 4 bases at J, with 13 bases between the two ends. Germline V lookup: CDR1 SGHRS, CDR2 YFSETQ. The CDR3 is CASSLANSGRETQYF. CDR3 coding DNA: TGCGCCAGCAGCTTGGCCAACTCAGGGCGAGAGACCCAGTACTTC.

This clonotype was observed a handful of times. J is TRBJ1-1 and V is TRBV20-1; the match to TRBD1 covers 8 bases. The CDR3 has 13 residues. Trimming at V came to 7 bases and at J to 0 bases, leaving 4 bases not matched to a gene. CDR1 DFQATT and CDR2 SNEGSKA come from the germline V gene (reference sequence). DNA for the CDR3: TGCAGTGGCGGGGGACAGGTGAACACTGAAGCTTTCTTT. Its translation: CSGGGQVNTEAFF.

The genes are TRBV20-1 and TRBJ2-5; 8 positions agree with TRBD2. The J call may be wrong; the DNA end is better matched by TRBJ2-7. Germline CDR1 reads DFQATT; CDR2 reads SNEGSKA (reference sequence). The CDR3 contains 14 residues. The DNA of the CDR3 is TGCAGTGCTAGTCCTCGGGGGGGTTACTACGAGCAGTACTTC. It is translated as CSASPRGGYYEQYF.

Regarding this clonotype: Sequence at one end of the junction differs from germline and may be a read error. J is TRBJ2-3 and V is TRBV7-3; TRBD2 matches at 8 bases. Looked up from germline, CDR1 is SGHTA and CDR2 is FQGTGA. This CDR3 has 14 residues. The CDR3 DNA sequence: TGTGCCTGCAGCTCACCGGGACTAGAAGATACGCAGTATTTT. Translating gives CACSSPGLEDTQYF.

This clonotype came up a few times. The V and J genes are TRBV6-5 and TRBJ2-1, with 7 bases aligning to TRBD2. This CDR3 spans 14 amino acids. J lost 3 bases, V lost 6 bases, and 5 bases had no gene match. Germline V gene data show CDR1 as MNHEY and CDR2 as SVGAGI. This CDR3 reads CASSREADYNEQFF. The CDR3 DNA reads TGTGCCAGCAGCCGGGAGGCAGACTACAATGAGCAGTTCTTC.

The CDR3 DNA reads as TGTGCCAGCAGCCAACGGGCCTTCCCGAATGAAAAACTGTTTTTT. Translated: CASSQRAFPNEKLFF. The V call is TRBV3-1, the J call TRBJ1-4, with D hard to call. V was clipped by 2 bases and J by 5 bases, with 12 bases between them. In germline, CDR1 is LGHDT, CDR2 YNNKEL (reference sequence). The CDR3 has 15 residues.

This clonotype appeared a few times. The chain joins TRBV28 to TRBJ2-1; D possibly matches TRBD1 or TRBD2 (5 bases each). The CDR3 sequence is 14 residues long. CDR1 is MDHEN, CDR2 SYDVKM, per germline. The V end lost 6 bases, the J end lost 0 bases, and 9 bases lay between the germline ends. The CDR3 here is CASRGVSSYNEQFF. In nucleotides, the CDR3 is TGTGCCAGCAGGGGGGTATCCTCCTACAATGAGCAGTTCTTC.

The chain recombines TRBV5-1 with TRBJ1-2; weak D call: TRBD1 (5 bases). CDR3 length: 15 amino acids. The V gene lost 4 bases and the J gene lost 4 bases, with 17 bases spanning the gap. Germline lookup yields CDR1 SGHRS and CDR2 YFSETQ. The CDR3 loop is CASSPLTGSRYGYTF. The CDR3 DNA is TGCGCCAGCAGCCCGCTTACAGGCTCACGCTATGGCTACACCTTC.

This clonotype was seen only a few times. The chain carries TRBV7-9 and TRBJ2-7, with D perhaps given as TRBD1 or TRBD2 (6 bases each). Germline values: CDR1 SEHNR, CDR2 FQNEAQ (reference sequence). V was shortened by 6 bases and J by 3 bases, with 15 bases between the two germline ends. The CDR3 has 14 residues. CDR3 sequence (DNA): TGTGCCAGCAGACGGACGGGGGACAACTACGAGCAGTACTTC. Its translation: CASRRTGDNYEQYF. Combining the CDR3 with reference TRBV7-9 and TRBJ2-7 gives the whole variable domain DTGVSQNPRHKITKRGQNVTFRCDPISEHNRLYWYRQTLGQGPEFLTYFQNEAQLEKSRLLSDRFSAERPKGSFSTLEIQRTEQGDSAMYLCASRRTGDNYEQYFGPGTRLTVT.

The chain links TRBV15 to TRBJ2-5; 8 nucleotides agree with TRBD1. V lost 3 bases and J lost 2; bases outside the gene matches: 8. The CDR3 runs 16 residues. Germline CDR1 reads LNHNV; CDR2 reads YYDKDF (reference sequence). CDR3 nucleotides: TGTGCCACCAGCAGGTCCCGGACAGGGAAACAAGAGACCCAGTACTTC. Translation: CATSRSRTGKQETQYF.

Details on this clonotype: The conserved phenylalanine or tryptophan is not found at the CDR3 terminus, so this likely reflects a read error. Because the CDR3's place on the DNA is in doubt, the DNA is left out and the CDR3 is given as listed by TCRdb. V is TRBV6-1 and J is TRBJ1-2; TRBD1, the D gene given by the table, was not confirmed from the DNA. Termini included, the CDR3 measures 12 amino acids. Germline V gene sequence: CDR1 MNHNS, CDR2 SASEGT. The CDR3 sequence: CASSEADRGGPL.

This clonotype was picked up a small number of times. This chain uses TRBV2 with TRBJ2-5, with 7 positions matching TRBD2. Germline CDR1 is SNHLY and CDR2 is FYNNEI. The V gene end was trimmed by 2 bases and the J gene end by 2 bases; junction bases not matched to a gene: 5. CDR3 length equals 15 residues. The CDR3 loop reads CASSEPGLEQETQYF. The CDR3 nucleotides are TGTGCCAGCAGTGAACCAGGACTAGAACAAGAGACCCAGTACTTC.

Comment on this clonotype: This may stem from a read error, because a much larger clone lies one nucleotide away. The chain is built from TRBV27 and TRBJ2-6, with D unclear. The CDR3 contains 14 residues. V was trimmed by 5 bases and J by 0 bases, leaving 5 bases between them. Germline V gene sequence: CDR1 MNHEY, CDR2 SMNVEV (reference sequence). CDR3 coding DNA: TGTGCCAGCAGTATCATCTCTGGGGCCAACGTCCTGACTTTC. This gives the protein CASSIISGANVLTF. Full variable domain (rest looked up from reference TRBV27 and TRBJ2-6): EAQVTQNPRYLITVTGKKLTVTCSQNMNHEYMSWYRQDPGLGLRQIYYSMNVEVTDKGDVPEGYKVSRKEKRNFPLILESPSPNQTSLYFCASSIISGANVLTFGAGSRLTVL.

The V and J genes are TRBV7-2 and TRBJ2-5, with D unresolved. The CDR3 spans 16 residues. V gave up 1 base and J gave up 4 bases, with 16 bases separating them. Germline V lookup: CDR1 SGHTA, CDR2 FQGNSA. In DNA, the CDR3 is TGTGCCAGCAGCTTAGATCTCAGTTTATGGCGAGAGACCCAGTACTTC. Encoded protein: CASSLDLSLWRETQYF. The full variable domain, rest sourced from reference TRBV7-2 and TRBJ2-5, is GAGVSQSPSNKVTEKGKDVELRCDPISGHTALYWYRQSLGQGLEFLIYFQGNSAPDKSGLPSDRFSAERTGGSVSTLTIQRTQQEDSAVYLCASSLDLSLWRETQYFGPGTRLLVL.

This clonotype was detected a few times. The chain employs TRBV20-1 and TRBJ2-1; 11 nucleotides align to TRBD2. V shed 0 bases and J 13 bases; nucleotides not matched to a gene: 11. The CDR3 loop spans 15 amino acids. Looked up from germline, CDR1 is DFQATT and CDR2 is SNEGSKA (reference sequence). The CDR3 sequence is CSARDREASGGSQFF. CDR3 DNA sequence: TGCAGTGCTAGAGATCGTGAGGCTAGCGGGGGGAGTCAGTTCTTC.

This clonotype has just a few counts. The chain uses TRBV7-7 and TRBJ2-5; D gene uncertain. The DNA matches TRBJ2-1 better at its end, which makes the J call doubtful. The CDR3 runs 15 residues. Per germline, CDR1 SSHAT and CDR2 FNYEAQ (reference sequence). The chain's CDR3 is CASSLGSQSSYEQFF. The CDR3 DNA is TGTGCCAGCAGCTTAGGAAGTCAGTCCTCCTATGAGCAGTTCTTC.

The V gene is TRBV20-1, the J gene TRBJ1-4; TRBD1 aligns across 7 bases. V was clipped by 1 base and J by 7 bases; unmatched bases: 6. Germline-derived CDR1 and CDR2 are DFQATT and SNEGSKA (reference sequence). The CDR3 has 14 amino acids. CDR3 coding DNA: TGCAGTGCTAGAGGGGTACAGGGGACTGAAAAACTGTTTTTT. Translation: CSARGVQGTEKLFF.

This clonotype was seen a handful of times. The chain links TRBV12-3 or TRBV12-4 to TRBJ2-5; tentative D call: TRBD1 (7 bases). The J call may be in error: the DNA end matches TRBJ2-7 better. The CDR3 consists of 15 residues. The CDR3: CASSYQGGRDYEQYF. The CDR3 DNA reads TGTGCCAGCAGCTATCAGGGGGGCCGGGACTACGAGCAGTACTTC.

This clonotype was seen more than once but under ten times. This CDR3 reads CATNPEAGQGRNEQYF. The CDR3 coding sequence is TGTGCCACCAACCCTGAGGCGGGACAGGGAAGGAACGAGCAGTACTTC. The chain uses TRBV27 and TRBJ2-7; 9 bases line up with TRBD1. CDR1 and CDR2 from the germline V gene are MNHEY and SMNVEV (reference sequence). J gave up 5 bases and V 10 bases, and 18 bases lay outside the gene matches. The CDR3 runs 16 residues.

The chain recombines TRBV3-1 with TRBJ2-5; 8 nucleotides line up with TRBD1. V was clipped by 4 bases and J by 3 bases; unmatched bases: 4. The length of the CDR3 is 14 residues. Germline CDR1 reads LGHDT; CDR2 reads YNNKEL (reference sequence). CDR3 bases: TGTGCCAGCAGCCCGGACAGGGAAGAAGAGACCCAGTACTTC. This codes for CASSPDREEETQYF.

The chain employs TRBV2 and TRBJ2-1; the D gene is possibly TRBD2 (5 bases). Judging by the DNA end, TRBJ2-7 fits better; the J call may be wrong. In germline, CDR1 is SNHLY, CDR2 FYNNEI. The CDR3 spans 14 residues. The chain's CDR3 is CASSEGLEGYEQYF. The CDR3 nucleotides read TGTGCCAGCAGTGAAGGTCTCGAGGGCTACGAGCAGTACTTC.

This clonotype was seen a handful of times. The rearrangement uses TRBV6-4 and TRBJ1-2; 7 bases align to TRBD1. This CDR3 is built from 13 residues. Unmatched junction bases numbered 4, after V lost 5 bases and J lost 4 bases. Germline-derived CDR1 and CDR2 are MRHNA and SNTAGT. The CDR3 is CASSRGPTYGYTF. CDR3 in DNA: TGTGCCAGCAGTAGGGGGCCAACCTATGGCTACACCTTC.

This clonotype was observed a few times. V is TRBV20-1 and J is TRBJ1-6, with D perhaps TRBD1 (5 bases). Germline CDR1 DFQATT, CDR2 SNEGSKA (reference sequence). The CDR3 runs 17 residues. Trimming stripped 4 bases from V and 12 bases from J, with 28 bases between. The CDR3 nucleotides are TGCAGTGCTACCAACCTCCCCTTTGACAGTCGGGGTGGACCCCTCCACTTT. It yields the protein CSATNLPFDSRGGPLHF.

The chain has TRBV12-3 or TRBV12-4 and TRBJ1-4; D is unclear. The CDR3 totals 15 residues. Deletions cut 6 bases from V and 3 bases from J, with 14 bases between. In nucleotides, the CDR3 is TGTGCCAGCAGATTTGAGTCGGGCCCTAATGAAAAACTGTTTTTT. Translating gives CASRFESGPNEKLFF.

This clonotype came up a few times. The V call is TRBV24-1, the J call TRBJ2-5; D may be TRBD2 (6 bases). Trimming took 3 bases from V and 5 from J, leaving 15 bases between them. CDR3 length equals 15 residues. Germline V gives CDR1 KGHDR, CDR2 SFDVKD. CDR3 DNA: TGTGCCACCAGTGATATTGCTGGGGGGAGGGAGACCCAGTACTTC. Its translation is CATSDIAGGRETQYF.

The V call is TRBV18, the J call TRBJ1-5, with D unresolved. V shed 5 bases and J shed 1 base, with 9 bases lying between them. Looked up from germline, CDR1 is KGHSH and CDR2 is LQKENI. This CDR3 region has 14 residues. CDR3 loop: CASSFTDSNQPQHF. In DNA form, the CDR3 reads TGTGCCAGCTCATTCACGGACAGCAATCAGCCCCAGCATTTT.

A few counts support this clonotype. The rearrangement uses TRBV6-5 and TRBJ1-1; D not certain. CDR1 and CDR2 from the germline V gene are MNHEY and SVGAGI. The CDR3 covers 11 residues. V was shortened by 6 bases and J by 1 base, with 3 bases between the two germline ends. For the CDR3, the DNA is TGTGCCAGCAGGGCGAACACTGAAGCTTTCTTT. This gives the protein CASRANTEAFF.

This clonotype was picked up a small number of times. The chain carries TRBV5-4 and TRBJ2-5; 7 nucleotides match TRBD2. The V gene's germline CDR1 is SGHNT and CDR2 YYREEE (reference sequence). The CDR3 covers 11 residues. V gave up 2 bases and J gave up 11 bases; unmatched junction bases: 3. DNA for the CDR3: TGTGCCAGCAGCTTAATGCGGGAGCAGTACTTC. This gives the protein CASSLMREQYF.

This chain connects TRBV4-2 to TRBJ1-6; D remains unclear. CDR3 length: 13 amino acids. Germline V lookup: CDR1 LGHNA, CDR2 YNFKEQ. Trimming left V 5 bases short and J 5 bases short, with 7 bases between. The CDR3 nucleotides read TGTGCCAGCAGCGCGGTGGATAATTCACCCCTCCACTTT. Amino acid sequence: CASSAVDNSPLHF.

The chain uses TRBV6-2 or TRBV6-3 and TRBJ2-5; TRBD1 might be the D (5 bases). The J call may be incorrect, as the DNA end agrees better with TRBJ2-1. The CDR3 runs to 14 residues. Germline loops: CDR1 MNHEY, CDR2 SVGEGT. CDR3 amino acids: CASRRLRGSNEQFF. CDR3 bases: TGTGCCAGCAGGAGACTTAGGGGAAGCAATGAGCAGTTCTTC.

The rearrangement uses TRBV11-1 and TRBJ2-2, with no clear D. V gave up 1 base and J gave up 4 bases, with 16 bases separating them. The CDR3 consists of 17 residues. Per the germline V gene, CDR1 is SGHAT and CDR2 is FQDESV (reference sequence). CDR3 in DNA: TGTGCCAGCAGCTTAGTCGGGTCGGGTCGGGTCACCGGGGAGCTGTTTTTT. It is translated as CASSLVGSGRVTGELFF. Full variable domain (rest looked up from reference TRBV11-1 and TRBJ2-2): EAEVAQSPRYKITEKSQAVAFWCDPISGHATLYWYRQILGQGPELLVQFQDESVVDDSQLPKDRFSAERLKGVDSTLKIQPAELGDSAMYLCASSLVGSGRVTGELFFGEGSRLTVL.